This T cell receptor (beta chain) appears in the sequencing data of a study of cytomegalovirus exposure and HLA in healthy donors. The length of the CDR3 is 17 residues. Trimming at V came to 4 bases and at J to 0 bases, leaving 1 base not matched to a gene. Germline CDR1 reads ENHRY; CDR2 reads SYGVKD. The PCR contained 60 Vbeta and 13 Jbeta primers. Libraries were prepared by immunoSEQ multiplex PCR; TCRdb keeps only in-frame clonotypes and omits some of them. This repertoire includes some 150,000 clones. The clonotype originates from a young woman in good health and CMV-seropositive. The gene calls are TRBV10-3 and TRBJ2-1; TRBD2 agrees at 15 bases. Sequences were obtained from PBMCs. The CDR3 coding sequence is TGTGCCATCAGTGGGACTAGCGGGAGGGCCTCCTACAATGAGCAGTTCTTC. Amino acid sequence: CAISGTSGRASYNEQFF.